The T cell receptor beta chain under discussion was sequenced for a study of PD-L1 blockade in urothelial cancer. At the level of the study: Atezolizumab (1,200 mg intravenously every 3 weeks) began around 2014 for patients. Study-wide results and caveats: Stronger expansion of tumor-associated clones in blood at 3 weeks distinguished durable-benefit patients.

Noted time point: pretreatment peripheral blood. Pretreatment sampling and on-treatment sampling together yielded between 1 and 8 samples for each patient. The authors spiked synthetic TCR analog templates into each PCR. Only in-frame clones appear in the TCRdb table, and some are missing; sequencing was by immunoSEQ multiplex PCR. The sample records about 74,000 clones, roughly nine tenths being singletons. The V segment lost 1 base and the J segment 4 bases; nucleotides outside the gene matches: 2. Germline CDR1 SGHTA, CDR2 FQGNSA. This CDR3 comprises 16 residues. A word on this clone: Its antigen is undetermined.

The input for sequencing was PBMCs, taken around atezolizumab (anti-PD-L1) treatment. This chain links TRBV7-2 with TRBJ2-1; TRBD2 aligns across 12 bases. The sequence derives from a man in his sixties or seventies with urothelial cancer. Here the CDR3 DNA reads TGTGCCAGCAGCTTAGGGACTAGCGGGACATACAATGAGCAGTTCTTC. Protein sequence: CASSLGTSGTYNEQFF.